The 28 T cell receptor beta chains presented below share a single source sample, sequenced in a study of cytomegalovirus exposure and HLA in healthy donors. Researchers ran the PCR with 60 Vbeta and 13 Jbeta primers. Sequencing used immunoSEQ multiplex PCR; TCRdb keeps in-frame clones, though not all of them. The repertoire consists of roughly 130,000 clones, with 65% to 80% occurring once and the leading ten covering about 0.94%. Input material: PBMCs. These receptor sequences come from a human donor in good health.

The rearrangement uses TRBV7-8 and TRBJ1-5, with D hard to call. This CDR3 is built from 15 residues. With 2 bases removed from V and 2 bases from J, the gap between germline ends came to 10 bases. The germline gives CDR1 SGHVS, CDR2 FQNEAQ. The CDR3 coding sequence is TGTGCCAGCAGCTTATACGTGGCGGGCAATCAGCCCCAGCATTTT. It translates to CASSLYVAGNQPQHF.

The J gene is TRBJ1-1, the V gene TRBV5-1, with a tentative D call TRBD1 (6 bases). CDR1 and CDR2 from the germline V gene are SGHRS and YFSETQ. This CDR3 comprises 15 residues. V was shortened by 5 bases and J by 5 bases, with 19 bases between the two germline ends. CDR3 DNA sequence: TGCGCCAGCAGTCAGGGCGGGGGACAACCGACTGAAGCTTTCTTT. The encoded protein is CASSQGGGQPTEAFF.

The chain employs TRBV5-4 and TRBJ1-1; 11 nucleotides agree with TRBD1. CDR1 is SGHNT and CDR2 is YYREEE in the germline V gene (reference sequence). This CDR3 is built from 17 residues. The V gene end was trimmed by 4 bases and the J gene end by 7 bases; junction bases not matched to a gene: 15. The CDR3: CASSPDRGRGGNVEAFF. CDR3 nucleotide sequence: TGTGCCAGCAGCCCGGACAGGGGGCGCGGAGGGAATGTTGAAGCTTTCTTT. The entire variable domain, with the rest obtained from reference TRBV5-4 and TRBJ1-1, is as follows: ETGVTQSPTHLIKTRGQQVTLRCSSQSGHNTVSWYQQALGQGPQFIFQYYREEENGRGNFPPRFSGLQFPNYSSELNVNALELDDSALYLCASSPDRGRGGNVEAFFGQGTRLTVV.

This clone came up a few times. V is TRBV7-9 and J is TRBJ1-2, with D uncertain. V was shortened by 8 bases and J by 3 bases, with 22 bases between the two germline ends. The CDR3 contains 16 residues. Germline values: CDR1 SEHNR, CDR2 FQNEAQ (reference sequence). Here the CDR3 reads CASATTPGILDYGYTF. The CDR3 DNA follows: TGTGCCAGCGCTACCACCCCGGGGATACTAGACTATGGCTACACCTTC.

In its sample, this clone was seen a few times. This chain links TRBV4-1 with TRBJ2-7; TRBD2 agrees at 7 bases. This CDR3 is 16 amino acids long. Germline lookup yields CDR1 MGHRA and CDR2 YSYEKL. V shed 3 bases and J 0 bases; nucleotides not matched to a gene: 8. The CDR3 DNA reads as TGCGCCAGCAGCCAGATGGGGGGGAGTAGCTCCTACGAGCAGTACTTC. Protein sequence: CASSQMGGSSSYEQYF.

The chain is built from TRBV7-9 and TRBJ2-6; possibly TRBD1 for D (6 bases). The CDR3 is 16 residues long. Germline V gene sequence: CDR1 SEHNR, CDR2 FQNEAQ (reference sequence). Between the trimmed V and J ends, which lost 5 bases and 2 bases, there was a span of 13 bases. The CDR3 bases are TGTGCCAGCAGCGACCTACAGGGACCTGGGGCCAACGTCCTGACTTTC. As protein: CASSDLQGPGANVLTF.

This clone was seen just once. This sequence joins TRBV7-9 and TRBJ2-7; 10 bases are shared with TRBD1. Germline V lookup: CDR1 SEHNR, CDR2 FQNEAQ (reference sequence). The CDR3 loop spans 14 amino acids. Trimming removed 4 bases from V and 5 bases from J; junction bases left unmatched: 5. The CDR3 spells CASSSVGQGHEQYF. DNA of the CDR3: TGTGCCAGCAGCTCGGTGGGACAGGGGCACGAGCAGTACTTC.

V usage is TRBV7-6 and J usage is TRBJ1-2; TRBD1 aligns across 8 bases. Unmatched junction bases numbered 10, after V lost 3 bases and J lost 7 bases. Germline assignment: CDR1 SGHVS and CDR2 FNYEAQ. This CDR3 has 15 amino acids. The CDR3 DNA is TGTGCCAGCAGCTTCGGCGACAGGGGTTATAGTGGCTACACCTTC. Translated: CASSFGDRGYSGYTF.

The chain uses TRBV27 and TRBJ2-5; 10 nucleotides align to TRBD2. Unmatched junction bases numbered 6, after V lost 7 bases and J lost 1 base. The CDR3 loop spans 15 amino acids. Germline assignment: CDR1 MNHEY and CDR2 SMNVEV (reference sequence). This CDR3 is CASNGSGGSQETQYF. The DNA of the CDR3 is TGTGCCAGCAATGGTAGCGGGGGGTCCCAAGAGACCCAGTACTTC.

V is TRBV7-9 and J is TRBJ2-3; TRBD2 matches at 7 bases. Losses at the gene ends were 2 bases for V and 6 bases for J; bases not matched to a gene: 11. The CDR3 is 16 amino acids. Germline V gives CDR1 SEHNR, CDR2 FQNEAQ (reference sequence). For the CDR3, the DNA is TGTGCCAGCAGCTTACAAAGACAGCCCGGGGGGGATACGCAGTATTTT. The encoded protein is CASSLQRQPGGDTQYF. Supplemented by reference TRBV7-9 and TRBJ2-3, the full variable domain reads DTGVSQNPRHKITKRGQNVTFRCDPISEHNRLYWYRQTLGQGPEFLTYFQNEAQLEKSRLLSDRFSAERPKGSFSTLEIQRTEQGDSAMYLCASSLQRQPGGDTQYFGPGTRLTVL.

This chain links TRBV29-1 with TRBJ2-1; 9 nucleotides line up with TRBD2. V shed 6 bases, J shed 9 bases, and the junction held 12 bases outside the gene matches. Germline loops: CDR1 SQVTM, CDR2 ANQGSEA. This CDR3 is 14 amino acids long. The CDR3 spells CSVLSQRGVIEQFF. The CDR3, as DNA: TGCAGCGTCTTAAGCCAGCGGGGGGTCATTGAGCAGTTCTTC.

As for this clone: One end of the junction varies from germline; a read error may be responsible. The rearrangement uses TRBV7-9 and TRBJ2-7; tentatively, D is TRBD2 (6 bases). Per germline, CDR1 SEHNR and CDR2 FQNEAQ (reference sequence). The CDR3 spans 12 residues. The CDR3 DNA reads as TGTTCCAGCAGCTTGGGGGGAAATGGTCAGTACTTC. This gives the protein CSSSLGGNGQYF.

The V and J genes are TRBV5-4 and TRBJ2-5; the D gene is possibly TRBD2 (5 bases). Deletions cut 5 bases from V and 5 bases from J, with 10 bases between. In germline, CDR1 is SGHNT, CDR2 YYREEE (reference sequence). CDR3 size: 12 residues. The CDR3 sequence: CASSSAEETQYF. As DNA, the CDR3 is TGTGCCAGCAGTTCAGCGGAGGAGACCCAGTACTTC. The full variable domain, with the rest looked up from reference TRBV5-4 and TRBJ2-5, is ETGVTQSPTHLIKTRGQQVTLRCSSQSGHNTVSWYQQALGQGPQFIFQYYREEENGRGNFPPRFSGLQFPNYSSELNVNALELDDSALYLCASSSAEETQYFGPGTRLLVL.

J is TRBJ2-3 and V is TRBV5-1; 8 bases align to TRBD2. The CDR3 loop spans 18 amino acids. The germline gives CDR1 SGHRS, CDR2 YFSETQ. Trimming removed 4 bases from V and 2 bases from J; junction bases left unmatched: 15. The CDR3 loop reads CASSPGGSGGPHTDTQYF. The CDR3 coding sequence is TGCGCCAGCAGCCCCGGTGGGAGCGGGGGCCCTCACACAGATACGCAGTATTTT. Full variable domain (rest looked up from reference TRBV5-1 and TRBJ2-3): KAGVTQTPRYLIKTRGQQVTLSCSPISGHRSVSWYQQTPGQGLQFLFEYFSETQRNKGNFPGRFSGRQFSNSRSEMNVSTLELGDSALYLCASSPGGSGGPHTDTQYFGPGTRLTVL.

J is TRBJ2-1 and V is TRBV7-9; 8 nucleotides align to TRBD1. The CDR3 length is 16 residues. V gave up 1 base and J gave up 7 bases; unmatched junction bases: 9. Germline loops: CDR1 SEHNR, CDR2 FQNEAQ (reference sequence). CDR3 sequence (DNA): TGTGCCAGCAGCTTAGTAGCCGGGACAGGAAGGAATGAGCAGTTCTTC. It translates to CASSLVAGTGRNEQFF.

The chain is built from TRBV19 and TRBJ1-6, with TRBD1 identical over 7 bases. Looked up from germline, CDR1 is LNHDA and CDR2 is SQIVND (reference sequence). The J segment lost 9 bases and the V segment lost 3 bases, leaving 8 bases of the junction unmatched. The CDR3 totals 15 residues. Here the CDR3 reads CASSIGGQGGSPLHF. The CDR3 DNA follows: TGTGCCAGTAGTATTGGGGGGCAGGGGGGTTCACCCCTCCACTTT. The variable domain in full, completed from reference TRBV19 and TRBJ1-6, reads DGGITQSPKYLFRKEGQNVTLSCEQNLNHDAMYWYRQDPGQGLRLIYYSQIVNDFQKGDIAEGYSVSREKKESFPLTVTSAQKNPTAFYLCASSIGGQGGSPLHFGNGTRLTVT.

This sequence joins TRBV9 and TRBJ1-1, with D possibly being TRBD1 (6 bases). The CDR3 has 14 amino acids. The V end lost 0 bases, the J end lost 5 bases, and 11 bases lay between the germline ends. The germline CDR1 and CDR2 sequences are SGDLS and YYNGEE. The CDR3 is CASSVGGRETEAFF. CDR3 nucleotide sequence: TGTGCCAGCAGCGTAGGGGGGCGGGAGACTGAAGCTTTCTTT. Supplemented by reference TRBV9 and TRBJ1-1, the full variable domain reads DSGVTQTPKHLITATGQRVTLRCSPRSGDLSVYWYQQSLDQGLQFLIQYYNGEERAKGNILERFSAQQFPDLHSELNLSSLELGDSALYFCASSVGGRETEAFFGQGTRLTVV.

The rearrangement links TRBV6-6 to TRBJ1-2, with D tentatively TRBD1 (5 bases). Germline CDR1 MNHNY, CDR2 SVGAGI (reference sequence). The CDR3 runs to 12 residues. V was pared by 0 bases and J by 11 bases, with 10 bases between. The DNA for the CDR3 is TGTGCCAGCAGTTACTCCGACAGAATTTACACCTTC. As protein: CASSYSDRIYTF.

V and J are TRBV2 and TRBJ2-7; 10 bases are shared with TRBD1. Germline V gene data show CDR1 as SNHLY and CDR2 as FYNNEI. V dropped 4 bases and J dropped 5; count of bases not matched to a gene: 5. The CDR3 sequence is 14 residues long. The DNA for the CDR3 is TGTGCCAGCAGTGCGACAGGGGGCGAGGACGAGCAGTACTTC. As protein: CASSATGGEDEQYF.

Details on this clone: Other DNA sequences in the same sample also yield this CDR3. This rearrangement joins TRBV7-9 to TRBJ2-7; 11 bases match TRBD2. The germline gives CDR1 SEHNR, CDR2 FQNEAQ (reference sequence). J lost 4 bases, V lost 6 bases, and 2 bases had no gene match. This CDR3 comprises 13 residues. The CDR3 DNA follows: TGTGCCAGCAGGACTAGCGGGGATTACGAGCAGTACTTC. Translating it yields CASRTSGDYEQYF.

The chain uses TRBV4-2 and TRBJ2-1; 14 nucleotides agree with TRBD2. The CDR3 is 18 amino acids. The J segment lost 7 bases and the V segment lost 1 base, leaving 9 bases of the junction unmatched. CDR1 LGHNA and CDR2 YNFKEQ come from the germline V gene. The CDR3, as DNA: TGTGCCAGCAGCCAAGGGGTAGGACTAGCGGGGGGCGCGAATGAGCAGTTCTTC. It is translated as CASSQGVGLAGGANEQFF.

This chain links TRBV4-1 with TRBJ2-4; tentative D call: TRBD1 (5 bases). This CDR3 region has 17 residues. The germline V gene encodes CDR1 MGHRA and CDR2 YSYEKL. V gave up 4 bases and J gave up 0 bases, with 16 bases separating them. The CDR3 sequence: CASSPGPTGPAKNIQYF. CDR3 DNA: TGCGCCAGCAGCCCCGGCCCCACAGGACCAGCCAAAAACATTCAGTACTTC.

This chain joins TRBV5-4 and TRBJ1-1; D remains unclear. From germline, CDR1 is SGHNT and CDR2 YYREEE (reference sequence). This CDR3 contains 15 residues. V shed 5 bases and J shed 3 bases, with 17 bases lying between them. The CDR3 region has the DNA TGTGCCAGCAGAAAATTCCAGTCGGCGGACACTGAAGCTTTCTTT. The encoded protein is CASRKFQSADTEAFF.

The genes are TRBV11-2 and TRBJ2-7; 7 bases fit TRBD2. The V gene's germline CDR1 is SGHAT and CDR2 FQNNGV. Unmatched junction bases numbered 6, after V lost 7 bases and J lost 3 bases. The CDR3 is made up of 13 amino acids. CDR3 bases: TGTGCCAGCACCACCGGGGGGTTCTACGAGCAGTACTTC. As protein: CASTTGGFYEQYF. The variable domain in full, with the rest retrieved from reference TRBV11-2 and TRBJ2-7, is EAGVAQSPRYKIIEKRQSVAFWCNPISGHATLYWYQQILGQGPKLLIQFQNNGVVDDSQLPKDRFSAERLKGVDSTLKIQPAKLEDSAVYLCASTTGGFYEQYFGPGTRLTVT.

DNA for the CDR3: TGCGCCAGCAGCTGGAGACAGGGGGGGAACTCACCCCTCCACTTT. Its protein is CASSWRQGGNSPLHF. This chain joins TRBV5-1 and TRBJ1-6; 9 bases align to TRBD1. With 3 bases clipped from V and 10 bases from J, the junction kept 8 bases outside the gene matches. Germline V lookup: CDR1 SGHRS, CDR2 YFSETQ. The CDR3 is made up of 15 amino acids.

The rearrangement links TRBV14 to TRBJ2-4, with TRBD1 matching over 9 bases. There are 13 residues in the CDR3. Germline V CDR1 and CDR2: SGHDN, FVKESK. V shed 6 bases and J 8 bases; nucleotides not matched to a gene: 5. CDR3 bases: TGTGCCAGCAGGGGACAGGGAACGGACATTCAGTACTTC. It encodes CASRGQGTDIQYF.

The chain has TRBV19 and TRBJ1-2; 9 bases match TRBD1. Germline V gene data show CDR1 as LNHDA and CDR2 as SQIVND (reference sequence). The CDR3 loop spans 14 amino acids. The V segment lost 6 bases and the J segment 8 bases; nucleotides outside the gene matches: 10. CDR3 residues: CASRDRGQGRGYTF. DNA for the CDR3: TGTGCCAGTAGGGACAGGGGCCAAGGTCGAGGCTACACCTTC.

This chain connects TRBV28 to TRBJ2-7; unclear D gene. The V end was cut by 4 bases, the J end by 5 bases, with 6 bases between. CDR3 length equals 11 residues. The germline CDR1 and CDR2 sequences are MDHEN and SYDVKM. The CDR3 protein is CASSWSHEQYF. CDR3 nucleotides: TGTGCCAGCAGTTGGAGCCACGAGCAGTACTTC.